These T cell receptor beta chains were read from a single sample in a study of blood T cell repertoires in COVID-19. The repertoire was sequenced with immunoSEQ multiplex PCR; TCRdb's copy has only in-frame clones and lacks some. The table lists hundreds of thousands of clones, 83% of them singletons. Input material: PBMCs or T cells enriched from blood (not recorded which). These TCRs come from a woman aged 45 to 65 who had been exposed to COVID-19. Both conserved end residues are part of each CDR3. Fields, in order: CDR3 protein, CDR3 DNA, J gene, clone size, D gene, V gene. D genes are given only for firm matches. Clone sizes are given selectively: once, few, many, or a class where the clone is expanded.

CDR3 protein: CSVEEAVNYGYTF; CDR3 DNA: TGCAGCGTTGAAGAAGCGGTTAACTATGGCTACACCTTC; J gene: TRBJ1-2; clone size: .; D gene: .; V gene: TRBV29-1
CDR3 protein: CASSQEFRGGAQETQYF; CDR3 DNA: TGTGCCAGCAGCCAAGAATTTCGGGGGGGGGCTCAAGAGACCCAGTACTTC; J gene: TRBJ2-5; clone size: .; D gene: TRBD2; V gene: TRBV3-1/TRBV3-2
CDR3 protein: CASSLDRVTQPQHF; CDR3 DNA: TGTGCCAGCTCACTCGACAGGGTAACTCAGCCCCAGCATTTT; J gene: TRBJ1-5; clone size: .; D gene: TRBD1; V gene: TRBV18
CDR3 protein: CASRGAGGEKLFF; CDR3 DNA: TGTGCCAGCAGAGGGGCAGGAGGGGAAAAACTGTTTTTT; J gene: TRBJ1-4; clone size: .; D gene: .; V gene: TRBV7-2
CDR3 protein: CASSEPKRGNEQFF; CDR3 DNA: TGCGCCAGCAGTGAGCCGAAGCGGGGGAATGAGCAGTTCTTC; J gene: TRBJ2-1; clone size: .; D gene: TRBD2; V gene: TRBV10-1
CDR3 protein: CASSLGPGRRQFATNEKLFF; CDR3 DNA: TGTGCCAGCAGTTTGGGGCCCGGGAGGAGACAGTTTGCAACTAATGAAAAACTGTTTTTT; J gene: TRBJ1-4; clone size: .; D gene: .; V gene: TRBV28
CDR3 protein: CASSATMGASGDTQYF; CDR3 DNA: TGTGCCAGCAGCGCCACGATGGGGGCTAGTGGGGATACGCAGTATTTT; J gene: TRBJ2-3; clone size: .; D gene: .; V gene: TRBV9
CDR3 protein: CASSLVENEQFF; CDR3 DNA: TGCGCCAGCAGCTTGGTTGAGAATGAGCAGTTCTTC; J gene: TRBJ2-1; clone size: .; D gene: .; V gene: TRBV5-1
CDR3 protein: CASSVHGDYSGNTIYF; CDR3 DNA: TGTGCCAGCAGCGTTCACGGGGATTACTCTGGAAACACCATATATTTT; J gene: TRBJ1-3; clone size: .; D gene: .; V gene: TRBV9
CDR3 protein: CASSPSSGTGDSGYTF; CDR3 DNA: TGTGCCAGCAGCCCCAGTTCCGGGACAGGGGATTCTGGCTACACCTTC; J gene: TRBJ1-2; clone size: .; D gene: TRBD1; V gene: TRBV6-2/TRBV6-3
CDR3 protein: CASSQVFFDTQYF; CDR3 DNA: TGTGCCAGCAGCCAAGTGTTCTTCGATACGCAGTATTTT; J gene: TRBJ2-3; clone size: .; D gene: .; V gene: TRBV14
CDR3 protein: CASNRSPTTDTQYF; CDR3 DNA: TGTGCCAGCAACAGGTCACCTACGACAGATACGCAGTATTTT; J gene: TRBJ2-3; clone size: .; D gene: .; V gene: TRBV9
CDR3 protein: CASSKGTGDYGYTF; CDR3 DNA: TGTGCCAGCAGCAAAGGGACAGGGGACTATGGCTACACCTTC; J gene: TRBJ1-2; clone size: .; D gene: TRBD1; V gene: TRBV7-3
CDR3 protein: CASSLGQAGYEQYF; CDR3 DNA: TGTGCCAGCAGCTTGGGACAGGCGGGTTACGAGCAGTACTTC; J gene: TRBJ2-7; clone size: .; D gene: .; V gene: TRBV5-4
CDR3 protein: CATSDPATIDRGETQYF; CDR3 DNA: TGTGCCACCAGTGATCCTGCTACCATCGACAGGGGGGAGACCCAGTACTTC; J gene: TRBJ2-5; clone size: .; D gene: TRBD1; V gene: TRBV24-1
CDR3 protein: CASSPYAGLAAGTGELFF; CDR3 DNA: TGTGCCAGCAGTCCGTACGCCGGACTAGCGGCGGGTACCGGGGAGCTGTTTTTT; J gene: TRBJ2-2; clone size: .; D gene: TRBD2; V gene: TRBV27
CDR3 protein: CASSSSYLPGQGVNF; CDR3 DNA: .; J gene: TRBJ2-7; clone size: .; D gene: .; V gene: TRBV27
CDR3 protein: CASSRGGDRGYGYTF; CDR3 DNA: TGTGCCAGCAGTCGTGGAGGAGACAGGGGATATGGCTACACCTTC; J gene: TRBJ1-2; clone size: .; D gene: TRBD1; V gene: TRBV27
CDR3 protein: CASSLGPINYGYTF; CDR3 DNA: TGTGCCAGCAGCTTAGGGCCGATAAACTATGGCTACACCTTC; J gene: TRBJ1-2; clone size: .; D gene: .; V gene: TRBV7-3
CDR3 protein: CATSREGGAETQYF; CDR3 DNA: TGTGCCACCAGCAGAGAGGGGGGGGCGGAGACCCAGTACTTC; J gene: TRBJ2-5; clone size: .; D gene: .; V gene: TRBV15
CDR3 protein: CASSSGTGGYGYTF; CDR3 DNA: TGTGCCAGCAGCTCCGGGACAGGTGGCTATGGCTACACCTTC; J gene: TRBJ1-2; clone size: .; D gene: TRBD1; V gene: TRBV7-3
CDR3 protein: CASREDYGSEKLFF; CDR3 DNA: TGCGCCAGCCGGGAAGACTACGGTAGTGAAAAACTGTTTTTT; J gene: TRBJ1-4; clone size: .; D gene: .; V gene: TRBV5-1
CDR3 protein: CASSQGLGLTDTQYF; CDR3 DNA: TGCGCCAGCAGCCAAGGACTAGGTCTTACAGATACGCAGTATTTT; J gene: TRBJ2-3; clone size: .; D gene: .; V gene: TRBV4-3
CDR3 protein: CASSLEGQRNQPQHF; CDR3 DNA: TGTGCCAGCAGCTTAGAGGGACAGAGGAATCAGCCCCAGCATTTT; J gene: TRBJ1-5; clone size: once; D gene: TRBD1; V gene: TRBV7-8
CDR3 protein: CASSEGQGSNQPQHF; CDR3 DNA: TGTGCCAGCAGTGAGGGACAGGGAAGCAATCAGCCCCAGCATTTT; J gene: TRBJ1-5; clone size: few; D gene: TRBD1; V gene: TRBV2
CDR3 protein: CASRTGFERAFF; CDR3 DNA: TGTGCCAGCAGAACAGGGTTTGAGCGAGCTTTCTTT; J gene: TRBJ1-1; clone size: .; D gene: .; V gene: TRBV27
CDR3 protein: CASSLGGWTEAFF; CDR3 DNA: TGTGCCAGCAGCTTAGGGGGCTGGACTGAAGCTTTCTTT; J gene: TRBJ1-1; clone size: .; D gene: .; V gene: TRBV7-3
CDR3 protein: CASSTDGVYGYTF; CDR3 DNA: TGTGCCAGTAGTACCGACGGGGTCTATGGCTACACCTTC; J gene: TRBJ1-2; clone size: .; D gene: .; V gene: TRBV19
CDR3 protein: CATSEGVPYNEQFF; CDR3 DNA: TGTGCCACCAGTGAAGGGGTCCCCTACAATGAGCAGTTCTTC; J gene: TRBJ2-1; clone size: .; D gene: .; V gene: TRBV24-1
CDR3 protein: CASSDFPTGGYGYTF; CDR3 DNA: TGTGCCAGCAGTGATTTCCCAACGGGAGGCTATGGCTACACCTTC; J gene: TRBJ1-2; clone size: .; D gene: .; V gene: TRBV25-1
CDR3 protein: CASSYDSGTGELFF; CDR3 DNA: TGTGCCAGCAGTTACGATTCGGGGACCGGGGAGCTGTTTTTT; J gene: TRBJ2-2; clone size: .; D gene: .; V gene: TRBV6-5
CDR3 protein: CASSQNMNTEAFF; CDR3 DNA: TGTGCCAGCAGCCAAAACATGAACACTGAAGCTTTCTTT; J gene: TRBJ1-1; clone size: once; D gene: .; V gene: TRBV7-9
CDR3 protein: CASTGTSGVGEETQYF; CDR3 DNA: TGTGCCAGTACCGGGACTAGCGGGGTCGGGGAAGAGACCCAGTACTTC; J gene: TRBJ2-5; clone size: .; D gene: TRBD2; V gene: TRBV19
CDR3 protein: CASREQTGGETEAFF; CDR3 DNA: TGCGCCAGCAGAGAGCAGACAGGGGGCGAGACTGAAGCTTTCTTT; J gene: TRBJ1-1; clone size: .; D gene: TRBD1; V gene: TRBV5-1
CDR3 protein: CASSSGQGEGYTF; CDR3 DNA: TGTGCCAGCAGCTCGGGACAGGGAGAAGGCTACACCTTC; J gene: TRBJ1-2; clone size: .; D gene: TRBD1; V gene: TRBV11-1
CDR3 protein: CASSETGAGGDEKLFF; CDR3 DNA: TGTGCCAGCAGCGAGACAGGGGCGGGGGGGGATGAAAAACTGTTTTTT; J gene: TRBJ1-4; clone size: .; D gene: TRBD1; V gene: TRBV5-4